A few counts support the clone carrying this T cell receptor beta chain. Treatment denoted: oral pan-JAK inhibitor, 5-10 mg twice daily. The sample comes from a study of CD8+ T cells in alopecia areata. Background on the study: Treated patients were given 5 to 10 mg oral tofacitinib twice daily. Percent affected scalp area, the SALT score, rated treated patients' severity.

The CDR3 extends over 13 amino acids. Trimming took 7 bases from V and 0 from J, leaving 12 bases between them. Germline V CDR1 and CDR2: SQVTM, ANQGSEA. cDNA serving as the sequencing template came from extracted, reverse transcribed RNA. Some clones are missing from TCRdb's copy, which holds only in-frame ones; the method was immunoSEQ multiplex PCR. The sample has 90,000 to 150,000 clones, around 53% seen once. This chain links TRBV29-1 with TRBJ1-1; D unresolved. This receptor was taken from a human donor with alopecia areata. Specimen: CD4+ T cells sorted from blood, collected at week 4, from a patient treated with tofacitinib. CDR3 sequence: CSGSGILNTEAFF. CDR3 nucleotides: TGCAGCGGGTCTGGGATCTTGAACACTGAAGCTTTCTTT.